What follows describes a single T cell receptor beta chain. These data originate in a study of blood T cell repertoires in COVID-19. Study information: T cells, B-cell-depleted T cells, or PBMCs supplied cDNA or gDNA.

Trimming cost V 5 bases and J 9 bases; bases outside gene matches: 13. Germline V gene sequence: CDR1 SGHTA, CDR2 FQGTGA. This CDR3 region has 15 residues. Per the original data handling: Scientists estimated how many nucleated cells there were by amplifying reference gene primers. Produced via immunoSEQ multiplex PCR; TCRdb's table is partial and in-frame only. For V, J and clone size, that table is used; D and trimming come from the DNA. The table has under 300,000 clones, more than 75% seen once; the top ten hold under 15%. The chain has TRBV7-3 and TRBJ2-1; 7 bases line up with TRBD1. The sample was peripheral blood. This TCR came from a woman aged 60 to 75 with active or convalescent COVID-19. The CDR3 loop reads CASSIRDRGVSEQFF. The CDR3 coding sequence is TGTGCCAGCAGCATCCGGGACAGAGGCGTAAGTGAGCAGTTCTTC.